The clone carrying this TCR beta chain showed up just a few times. This entry belongs to a study of regulatory T cells in long-lasting Graves disease. Indicated time point: newly diagnosed GD, antithyroid drugs for less than 3 months. Extracted RNA from PBMCs served as the source of the TCR library. CDR1 and CDR2 (germline): SGHTA, FQGNSA. The germline V and J ends were trimmed by 4 bases and 6 bases, with 10 bases remaining between them. The CDR3 consists of 12 residues. Researchers made TCR beta libraries by using iRepertoire HTBI primers and running Arm-PCR on CDR3 regions. MiXCR, run by TCRdb on the multiplex PCR reads, gives a single entry per CDR3 protein. The sample yields 550,000 to 600,000 distinct CDR3 sequences, 15% to 20% seen once. These same data were also listed under a study on T cells in Graves' hyperthyroidism and ophthalmopathy.

The sequences come from peripheral blood mononuclear cells (PBMCs), collected at new diagnosis, from a patient treated with antithyroid drugs. The rearrangement uses TRBV7-2 and TRBJ2-7; possible D gene TRBD2, 5 bases. This clonotype was sampled from a man in his late teens or twenties with Graves disease. CDR3 DNA sequence: TGTGCCAGCAGCTCTAGCACTCGCGAGCAGTACTTC. This encodes CASSSSTREQYF.